What follows describes a single TCR beta chain. The source of the sample is a study of beta chain features in type 1 diabetes. What was sequenced were expressed TCRB transcripts, since all of the isolated RNA had been reverse transcribed. Generated by immunoSEQ multiplex PCR, the TCRdb table keeps only in-frame clones and is missing some. The table shows almost 350,000 clones, with under 8.5% occurring only once. The sequencing sample was made of central memory CD4+ T cells from blood. This clonotype was sampled from a young woman in good health.

The CDR3 loop is CASSSDRNKAFF. The DNA of the CDR3 is TGCGCCAGCAGTTCCGACAGGAACAAAGCTTTCTTT. This chain connects TRBV5-1 to TRBJ1-1; maybe TRBD1 (6 bases). The ends were cut back, 5 bases at V and 9 bases at J, with 14 bases in the middle. Germline V lookup: CDR1 SGHRS, CDR2 YFSETQ. The CDR3 sequence is 12 residues long.